This T cell receptor (beta chain) originates from a study of T cells in Graves' hyperthyroidism and ophthalmopathy. From RNA transcripts, TCR beta CDR3 regions were amplified. HTBI primers drove first-round RT-PCR of the TCR CDR3. TCRdb re-called the multiplex PCR reads with MiXCR, one entry per CDR3 protein. The sample lists hundreds of thousands of distinct CDR3 sequences, over 35% seen once, with 7% to 10% in the top ten. CDR1 is SQVTM and CDR2 is ANQGSEA in the germline V gene. This CDR3 is built from 13 residues. V was trimmed by 5 bases and J by 2 bases, leaving 12 bases between them. At least ten counts were recorded for this clonotype.

This TCR derives from a man between 18 and 35 years old with Graves' hyperthyroidism. The sequencing sample was made of blood. V is TRBV29-1 and J is TRBJ2-5; weak D call: TRBD2 (6 bases). CDR3 sequence (DNA): TGCAGCGTTAGGAGGGACCTACAAGAGACCCAGTACTTC. Encoded protein: CSVRRDLQETQYF.